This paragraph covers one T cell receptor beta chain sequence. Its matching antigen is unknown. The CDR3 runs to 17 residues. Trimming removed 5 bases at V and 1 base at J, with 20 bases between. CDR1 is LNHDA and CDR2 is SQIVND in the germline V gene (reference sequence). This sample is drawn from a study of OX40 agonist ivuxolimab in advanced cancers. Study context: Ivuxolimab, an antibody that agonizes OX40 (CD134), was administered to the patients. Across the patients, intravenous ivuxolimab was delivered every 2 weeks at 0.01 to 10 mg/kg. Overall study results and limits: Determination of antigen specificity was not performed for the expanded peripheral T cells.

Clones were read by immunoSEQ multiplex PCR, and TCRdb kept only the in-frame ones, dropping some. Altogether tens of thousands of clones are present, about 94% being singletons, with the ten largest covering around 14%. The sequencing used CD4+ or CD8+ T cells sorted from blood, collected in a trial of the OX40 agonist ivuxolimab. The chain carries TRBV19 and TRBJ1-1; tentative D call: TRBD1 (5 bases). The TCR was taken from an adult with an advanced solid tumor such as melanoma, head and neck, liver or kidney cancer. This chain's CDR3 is CASSVRPGRGKNTEAFF. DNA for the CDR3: TGTGCCAGTAGTGTACGACCGGGTAGGGGAAAGAACACTGAAGCTTTCTTT.